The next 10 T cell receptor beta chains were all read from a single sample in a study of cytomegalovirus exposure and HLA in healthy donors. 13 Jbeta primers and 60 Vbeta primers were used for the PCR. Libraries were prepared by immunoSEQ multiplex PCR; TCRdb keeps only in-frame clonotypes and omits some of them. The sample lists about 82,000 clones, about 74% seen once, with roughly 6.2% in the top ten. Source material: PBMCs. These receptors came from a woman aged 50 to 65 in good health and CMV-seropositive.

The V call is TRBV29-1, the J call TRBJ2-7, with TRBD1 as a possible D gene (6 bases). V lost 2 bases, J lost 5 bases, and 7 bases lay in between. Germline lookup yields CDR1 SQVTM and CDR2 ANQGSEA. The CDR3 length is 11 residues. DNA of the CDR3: TGCAGCGTTGAACAGGGGAACGAGCAGTACTTC. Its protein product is CSVEQGNEQYF.

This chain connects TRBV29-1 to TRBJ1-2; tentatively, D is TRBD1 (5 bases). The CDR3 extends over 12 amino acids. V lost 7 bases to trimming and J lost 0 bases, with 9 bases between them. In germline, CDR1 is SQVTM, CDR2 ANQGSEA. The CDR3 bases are TGCAGCGCGCAGGGATCTAACTATGGCTACACCTTC. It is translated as CSAQGSNYGYTF.

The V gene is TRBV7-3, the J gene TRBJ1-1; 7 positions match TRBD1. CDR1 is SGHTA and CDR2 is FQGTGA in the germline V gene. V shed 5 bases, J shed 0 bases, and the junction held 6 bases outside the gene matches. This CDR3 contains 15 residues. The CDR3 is CASSVDRDMNTEAFF. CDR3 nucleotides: TGTGCCAGCAGCGTAGACAGGGACATGAACACTGAAGCTTTCTTT.

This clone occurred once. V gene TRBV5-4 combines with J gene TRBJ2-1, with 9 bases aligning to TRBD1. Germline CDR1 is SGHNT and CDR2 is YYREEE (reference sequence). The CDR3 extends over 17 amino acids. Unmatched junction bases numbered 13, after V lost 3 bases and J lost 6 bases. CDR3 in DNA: TGTGCCAGCAGCTCGGGACAGGGAGGCGGTCGGGCCAATGAGCAGTTCTTC. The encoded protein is CASSSGQGGGRANEQFF.

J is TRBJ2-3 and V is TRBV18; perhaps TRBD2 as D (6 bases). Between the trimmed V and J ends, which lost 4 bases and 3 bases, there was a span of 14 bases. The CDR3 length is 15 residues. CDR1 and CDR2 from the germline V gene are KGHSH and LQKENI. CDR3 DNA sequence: TGTGCCAGCTCACGGAAGGAGGGTAGGACAGATACGCAGTATTTT. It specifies CASSRKEGRTDTQYF.

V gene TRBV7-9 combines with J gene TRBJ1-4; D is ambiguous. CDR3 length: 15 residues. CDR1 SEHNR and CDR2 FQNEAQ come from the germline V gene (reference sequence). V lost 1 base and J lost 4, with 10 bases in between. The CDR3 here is CASSLVTGFNEKLFF. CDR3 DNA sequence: TGTGCCAGCAGCTTAGTTACCGGGTTTAATGAAAAACTGTTTTTT.

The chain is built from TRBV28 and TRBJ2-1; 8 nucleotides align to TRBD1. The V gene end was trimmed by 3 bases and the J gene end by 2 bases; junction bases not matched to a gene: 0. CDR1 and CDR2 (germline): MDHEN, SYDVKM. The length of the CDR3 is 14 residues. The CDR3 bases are TGTGCCAGCAGTTTGACAGGGGCCTACAATGAGCAGTTCTTC. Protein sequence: CASSLTGAYNEQFF.

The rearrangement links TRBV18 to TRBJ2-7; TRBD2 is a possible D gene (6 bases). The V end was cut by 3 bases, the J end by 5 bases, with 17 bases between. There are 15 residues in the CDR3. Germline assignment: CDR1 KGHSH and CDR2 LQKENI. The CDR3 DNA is TGTGCCAGCTCACCGAGCGGGCAGGGTGGCCACGAGCAGTACTTC. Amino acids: CASSPSGQGGHEQYF.

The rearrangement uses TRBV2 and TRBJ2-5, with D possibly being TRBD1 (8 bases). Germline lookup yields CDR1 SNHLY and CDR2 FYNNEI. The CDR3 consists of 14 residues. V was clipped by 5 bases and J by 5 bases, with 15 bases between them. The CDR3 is CASSWTGRGETQYF. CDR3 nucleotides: TGTGCCAGCAGTTGGACAGGGAGGGGGGAGACCCAGTACTTC.

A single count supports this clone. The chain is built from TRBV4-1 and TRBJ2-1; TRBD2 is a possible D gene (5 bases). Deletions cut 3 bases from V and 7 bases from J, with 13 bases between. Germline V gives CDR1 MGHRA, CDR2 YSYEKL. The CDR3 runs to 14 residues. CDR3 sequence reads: CASSHPGRGNEQFF. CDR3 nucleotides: TGCGCCAGCAGCCACCCTGGGAGAGGGAATGAGCAGTTCTTC.